This passage covers 32 T cell receptor beta chains from one sample sequenced in a study of radiotherapy plus CTLA-4 blockade in lung cancer. The method was immunoSEQ multiplex PCR; TCRdb's version includes in-frame clones alone and lacks a portion of them. The table includes about 49,000 clones, 88% detected once. This sample comprised peripheral blood, obtained from a patient treated with radiotherapy plus ipilimumab. All receptors come from a human donor with non-small cell lung cancer whose response to radiotherapy plus ipilimumab could not be evaluated.

This sequence joins TRBV7-2 and TRBJ1-3; maybe TRBD1 (5 bases). The germline V gene encodes CDR1 SGHTA and CDR2 FQGNSA. V shed 0 bases and J shed 0 bases, with 12 bases lying between them. This CDR3 spans 17 amino acids. CDR3 DNA sequence: TGTGCCAGCAGCTTAGCCGGGACTCCCAGCTCTGGAAACACCATATATTTT. It is translated as CASSLAGTPSSGNTIYF.

V gene TRBV4-3 combines with J gene TRBJ2-3; D possibly corresponds to TRBD1 (5 bases). The CDR3 has 15 residues. Trimming left V 4 bases short and J 0 bases short, with 11 bases between. The germline CDR1 and CDR2 sequences are LGHNA and YSLEER. CDR3 in DNA: TGCGCCAGCAGCCCAGGACATCCCAGCACAGATACGCAGTATTTT. Encoded protein: CASSPGHPSTDTQYF.

This chain uses TRBV7-2 with TRBJ2-5; D might be TRBD2 (5 bases). Trimming shortened V by 1 base and J by 4 bases, and 19 bases separated the two germline ends. The CDR3 is 17 residues long. In germline, CDR1 is SGHTA, CDR2 FQGNSA. CDR3 loop: CASSLGGPGGEGETQYF. The CDR3 DNA reads TGTGCCAGCAGCTTAGGAGGGCCGGGCGGAGAGGGAGAGACCCAGTACTTC. The entire variable domain, with the rest obtained from reference TRBV7-2 and TRBJ2-5, is as follows: GAGVSQSPSNKVTEKGKDVELRCDPISGHTALYWYRQSLGQGLEFLIYFQGNSAPDKSGLPSDRFSAERTGGSVSTLTIQRTQQEDSAVYLCASSLGGPGGEGETQYFGPGTRLLVL.

V usage is TRBV5-6 and J usage is TRBJ2-5; possibly TRBD2 for D (5 bases). Germline V CDR1 and CDR2: SGHDT, YYEEEE. The germline V and J ends were trimmed by 7 bases and 1 base, with 11 bases remaining between them. This CDR3 region has 13 residues. Here the CDR3 reads CASCLAGQETQYF. In DNA, the CDR3 is TGTGCCAGCTGCCTTGCGGGCCAAGAGACCCAGTACTTC.

This clone was counted between two and nine times. The chain couples TRBV5-6 to TRBJ2-7; perhaps TRBD2 as D (6 bases). V was pared by 0 bases and J by 1 base, with 8 bases between. The CDR3 is 14 amino acids. Germline lookup yields CDR1 SGHDT and CDR2 YYEEEE. The CDR3 spells CASSLGRESYEQYF. CDR3 nucleotide sequence: TGTGCCAGCAGCTTGGGGAGGGAGTCCTACGAGCAGTACTTC.

V gene TRBV5-8 combines with J gene TRBJ2-5, with D maybe TRBD2 (5 bases). The CDR3 is 16 residues long. The V end was cut by 0 bases, the J end by 3 bases, with 15 bases between. Germline values: CDR1 SGHTS, CDR2 YDEGEE. CDR3 in amino acids: CASSLGGGLSEETQYF. In DNA form, the CDR3 reads TGTGCCAGCAGCTTGGGAGGAGGACTCTCAGAAGAGACCCAGTACTTC. The full variable domain, with the rest looked up from reference TRBV5-8 and TRBJ2-5, is EAGVTQSPTHLIKTRGQQATLRCSPISGHTSVYWYQQALGLGLQFLLWYDEGEERNRGNFPPRFSGRQFPNYSSELNVNALELEDSALYLCASSLGGGLSEETQYFGPGTRLLVL.

J is TRBJ2-3 and V is TRBV19; TRBD1 agrees at 7 bases. Trimming took 2 bases from V and 6 from J; bases not matched to a gene: 11. The CDR3 runs 16 residues. Germline V gives CDR1 LNHDA, CDR2 SQIVND (reference sequence). Written as DNA, the CDR3 is TGTGCCAGTAGTATATCGGGCAGGGGGATTGGGGATACGCAGTATTTT. Translation gives CASSISGRGIGDTQYF.

In DNA form, the CDR3 reads TGCGCCAGCAGCTTGGCCGGTAAGCCCACAGATACGCAGTATTTT. As protein: CASSLAGKPTDTQYF. V usage is TRBV5-1 and J usage is TRBJ2-3; no clear D gene. V lost 0 bases to trimming and J lost 2 bases, with 10 bases between them. The CDR3 contains 15 residues. Looked up from germline, CDR1 is SGHRS and CDR2 is YFSETQ.

This chain uses TRBV18 with TRBJ2-7; 7 bases are a match to TRBD1. V lost 3 bases to trimming and J lost 2 bases; unmatched junction nucleotides: 7. CDR3 length: 15 amino acids. CDR1 and CDR2 from the germline V gene are KGHSH and LQKENI. CDR3 nucleotides: TGTGCCAGCTCACCGCTCAAGGGGGCTCCCTACGAGCAGTACTTC. Amino acids: CASSPLKGAPYEQYF.

The rearrangement joins TRBV6-4 to TRBJ1-1; D may be TRBD1 (5 bases). Trimming removed 4 bases from V and 2 bases from J, with 8 bases in between. The CDR3 has 13 amino acids. Germline V CDR1 and CDR2: MRHNA, SNTAGT. DNA for the CDR3: TGTGCCAGCAGTGCGCAGGGAAACACTGAAGCTTTCTTT. Protein sequence: CASSAQGNTEAFF.

This chain links TRBV5-1 with TRBJ1-3, with D tentatively TRBD1 (6 bases). V was shortened by 0 bases and J by 0 bases, with 10 bases between the two germline ends. CDR3 length: 16 residues. CDR1 and CDR2 (germline): SGHRS, YFSETQ. The CDR3 region is CASSLGGGHSGNTIYF. DNA of the CDR3: TGCGCCAGCAGCTTGGGGGGGGGACACTCTGGAAACACCATATATTTT.

This chain uses TRBV5-1 with TRBJ2-1; TRBD2 matches at 8 bases. This CDR3 region has 16 residues. Germline loops: CDR1 SGHRS, CDR2 YFSETQ. Trimming at V came to 3 bases and at J to 4 bases, leaving 9 bases not matched to a gene. CDR3 DNA sequence: TGCGCCAGCAGCTGGGATGGGGCGGGGGGTTACAATGAGCAGTTCTTC. Its protein product is CASSWDGAGGYNEQFF. Full variable domain (outside the CDR3, taken from reference TRBV5-1 and TRBJ2-1): KAGVTQTPRYLIKTRGQQVTLSCSPISGHRSVSWYQQTPGQGLQFLFEYFSETQRNKGNFPGRFSGRQFSNSRSEMNVSTLELGDSALYLCASSWDGAGGYNEQFFGPGTRLTVL.

The chain has TRBV6-5 and TRBJ1-2, with 9 bases matching TRBD1. Germline V lookup: CDR1 MNHEY, CDR2 SVGAGI. This CDR3 comprises 13 residues. J gave up 7 bases and V 2 bases, and 2 bases lay outside the gene matches. CDR3 protein: CASSYLQGAGYTF. The CDR3 bases are TGTGCCAGCAGTTACCTACAGGGGGCTGGCTACACCTTC.

The genes are TRBV7-9 and TRBJ1-6; 9 bases are shared with TRBD1. This CDR3 comprises 15 residues. The trim removed 5 bases at V and 5 bases at J, leaving 4 bases unmatched. In germline, CDR1 is SEHNR, CDR2 FQNEAQ (reference sequence). This chain's CDR3 is CASSPGTGNNSPLHF. As DNA, the CDR3 is TGTGCCAGCAGCCCTGGGACAGGGAATAATTCACCCCTCCACTTT.

The chain carries TRBV7-2 and TRBJ2-2, with 11 nucleotides matching TRBD2. This CDR3 has 15 amino acids. Unmatched junction bases numbered 10, after V lost 8 bases and J lost 8 bases. Germline loops: CDR1 SGHTA, CDR2 FQGNSA. CDR3 residues: CASSMAASGRGELFF. DNA of the CDR3: TGTGCCAGCTCCATGGCGGCTAGCGGGAGGGGGGAGCTGTTTTTT.

This chain connects TRBV28 to TRBJ1-2, with 7 bases lining up with TRBD1. CDR1 and CDR2 from the germline V gene are MDHEN and SYDVKM. The junction had 10 bases not matched to a gene; V was cut back by 4 bases and J by 8 bases. This CDR3 has 14 amino acids. The CDR3 nucleotides read TGTGCCAGCAGTTCCCCGACAGGGTTCAAAGGCTACACCTTC. It specifies CASSSPTGFKGYTF.

V is TRBV4-3 and J is TRBJ2-7, with 9 nucleotides matching TRBD2. The germline V gene has CDR1 LGHNA and CDR2 YSLEER. The CDR3 is 15 amino acids. Trimming cost V 2 bases and J 2 bases; bases outside gene matches: 4. The CDR3 nucleotides are TGCGCCAGCAGCCAATCCTGGACTAGCGCCTACGAGCAGTACTTC. Translating it yields CASSQSWTSAYEQYF.

Written as DNA, the CDR3 is TGTGCCACCACCCGCCTGAGTATTCAGTACTTC. Its protein product is CATTRLSIQYF. The chain combines TRBV6-5 with TRBJ2-4; no definite D call. V was shortened by 10 bases and J by 10 bases, with 14 bases between the two germline ends. CDR3 size: 11 residues. Per the germline V gene, CDR1 is MNHEY and CDR2 is SVGAGI.

DNA for the CDR3: TGTGCCAGCAGCGCCCCACAGGGAGCGAACACTGAAGCTTTCTTT. This sequence encodes CASSAPQGANTEAFF. The chain couples TRBV9 to TRBJ1-1, with D tentatively TRBD1 (6 bases). CDR1 SGDLS and CDR2 YYNGEE come from the germline V gene. V lost 3 bases, J lost 1 base, and 13 bases lay in between. This CDR3 has 15 residues.

The chain has TRBV7-2 and TRBJ2-1; D unresolved. Between the trimmed V and J ends, which lost 4 bases and 0 bases, there was a span of 13 bases. This CDR3 region has 16 residues. CDR1 SGHTA and CDR2 FQGNSA come from the germline V gene. The DNA of the CDR3 is TGTGCCAGCAGCTCACACGACTGGAGCTCCTACAATGAGCAGTTCTTC. Protein product: CASSSHDWSSYNEQFF.

V is TRBV9 and J is TRBJ1-4; 7 nucleotides align to TRBD1. V was clipped by 0 bases and J by 14 bases; unmatched bases: 13. The CDR3 is made up of 15 amino acids. Germline V gives CDR1 SGDLS, CDR2 YYNGEE. CDR3 nucleotide sequence: TGTGCCAGCAGCGTAGACGAACGGGTGGGCAGGGGGCTGTTTTTT. Translation gives CASSVDERVGRGLFF.

Turning to this clone: One junction end does not reproduce the germline sequence, and a read error may be involved. CDR3 sequence reads: CASSESSSRDRFFF. As DNA, the CDR3 is TGCGCCAGCAGTGAGTCTTCGTCCCGGGACAGGTTCTTCTTC. The V and J genes are TRBV10-1 and TRBJ2-7; 8 bases agree with TRBD1. There are 14 residues in the CDR3. CDR1 is WNHNN and CDR2 is SYGVQD in the germline V gene (reference sequence).

This clone was observed once. This sequence joins TRBV19 and TRBJ1-6; 10 bases map to TRBD1. The CDR3 loop spans 17 amino acids. Germline-derived CDR1 and CDR2 are LNHDA and SQIVND (reference sequence). The ends lost 9 bases at V and 10 bases at J; junction bases unmatched: 18. For the CDR3, the DNA is TGTGCCAGCACCCTGTCCCGACAGGGGGCATTAGGGTCACCCCTCCACTTT. Encoded protein: CASTLSRQGALGSPLHF.

V usage is TRBV6-6 and J usage is TRBJ1-2; 7 bases fit TRBD1. J gave up 8 bases and V 9 bases, and 9 bases lay outside the gene matches. CDR3 size: 12 residues. CDR1 and CDR2 from the germline V gene are MNHNY and SVGAGI (reference sequence). The CDR3 loop is CASERGQEGYTF. The CDR3 coding sequence is TGTGCCAGTGAAAGGGGGCAAGAAGGCTACACCTTC.

V and J are TRBV6-5 and TRBJ2-6; D possibly corresponds to TRBD1 (5 bases). CDR1 and CDR2 from the germline V gene are MNHEY and SVGAGI. This CDR3 has 16 residues. With 0 bases removed from V and 4 bases from J, the gap between germline ends came to 10 bases. CDR3 region: CASSYSGARGANVLTF. As DNA, the CDR3 is TGTGCCAGCAGTTACTCAGGGGCGAGAGGGGCCAACGTCCTGACTTTC.

The chain couples TRBV5-1 to TRBJ2-7; D may be TRBD1 (6 bases). From germline, CDR1 is SGHRS and CDR2 YFSETQ. The CDR3 is 14 amino acids. Trimming removed 2 bases from V and 0 bases from J, with 9 bases in between. This chain's CDR3 is CASSFQGSSYEQYF. The CDR3 DNA is TGCGCCAGCAGCTTTCAGGGGTCCTCCTACGAGCAGTACTTC.

This chain uses TRBV7-9 with TRBJ2-1; D gene uncertain. V lost 5 bases, J lost 2 bases, and 13 bases lay in between. The CDR3 has 15 residues. Germline V CDR1 and CDR2: SEHNR, FQNEAQ (reference sequence). This CDR3 reads CASSPRSSPYNEQFF. In DNA, the CDR3 is TGTGCCAGCAGCCCACGGTCCTCTCCCTACAATGAGCAGTTCTTC.

This sequence joins TRBV5-1 and TRBJ2-3; no clear D. CDR1 and CDR2 (germline): SGHRS, YFSETQ. V was cut by 4 bases and J by 0 bases, with 9 bases left in between. This CDR3 region has 14 residues. CDR3 residues: CASSNIMSTDTQYF. The CDR3 nucleotides are TGCGCCAGCAGCAACATAATGAGCACAGATACGCAGTATTTT.

The rearrangement joins TRBV2 to TRBJ1-2; 9 bases match TRBD1. The CDR3 is 14 residues long. The V gene's germline CDR1 is SNHLY and CDR2 FYNNEI. V shed 5 bases and J 3 bases; nucleotides not matched to a gene: 4. The CDR3, as DNA: TGTGCCAGCAGTAACAGGGGGCGAGACTATGGCTACACCTTC. Translating gives CASSNRGRDYGYTF.

J is TRBJ1-1 and V is TRBV28, with 8 bases matching TRBD1. This CDR3 is built from 14 residues. Trimming at V came to 5 bases and at J to 4 bases, leaving 6 bases not matched to a gene. Germline V gene lookup returns CDR1 MDHEN and CDR2 SYDVKM. The CDR3 nucleotides are TGTGCCAGCAGTCATTTCACAGGGGGCACTGAAGCTTTCTTT. It is translated as CASSHFTGGTEAFF.

This chain connects TRBV5-1 to TRBJ2-2; tentatively, D is TRBD1 (6 bases). Trimming took 0 bases from V and 4 from J, leaving 16 bases between them. Germline CDR1 and CDR2: SGHRS and YFSETQ. This CDR3 region has 17 residues. The CDR3 DNA reads as TGCGCCAGCAGCTTGGTGTCGACAGGACTTTCCACCGGGGAGCTGTTTTTT. The encoded protein is CASSLVSTGLSTGELFF.

The V call is TRBV11-2, the J call TRBJ1-1, with unresolved D. V lost 5 bases to trimming and J lost 2 bases, with 12 bases between them. This CDR3 spans 14 amino acids. Germline CDR1 SGHAT, CDR2 FQNNGV. The CDR3 DNA sequence: TGTGCCAGCAGCCCCAGCGTTTCCAACACTGAAGCTTTCTTT. The encoded protein is CASSPSVSNTEAFF.